The entry that follows covers one T cell receptor (beta chain) sequence. V was shortened by 10 bases and J by 18 bases, with 25 bases between the two germline ends. This CDR3 spans 13 amino acids. The germline gives CDR1 MRHNA, CDR2 SNTAGT. The record originates from a study of blood T cell repertoires in COVID-19. On the study more broadly: The cDNA or gDNA used as material had been derived from T cells, B-cell-depleted T cells, or PBMCs.

Methods used by the authors: Amplification with reference gene primers provided the estimates of nucleated cell counts. Measured with immunoSEQ multiplex PCR; TCRdb has only the in-frame clones, and not every one. D and trimming come from the DNA, and the V and J calls and clone size come from that table. The sample has tens of thousands of clones; roughly nine tenths are singletons. Sequencing was performed on peripheral blood. This receptor was taken from a man aged 55 to 69 with acute or convalescent COVID-19. This chain links TRBV6-4 with TRBJ1-6; D possibly corresponds to TRBD1 (5 bases). The DNA for the CDR3 is TGTGCCACCGAGGAGGGACCAAGGAAGAAGGACCACTTT. Translating it yields CATEEGPRKKDHF.